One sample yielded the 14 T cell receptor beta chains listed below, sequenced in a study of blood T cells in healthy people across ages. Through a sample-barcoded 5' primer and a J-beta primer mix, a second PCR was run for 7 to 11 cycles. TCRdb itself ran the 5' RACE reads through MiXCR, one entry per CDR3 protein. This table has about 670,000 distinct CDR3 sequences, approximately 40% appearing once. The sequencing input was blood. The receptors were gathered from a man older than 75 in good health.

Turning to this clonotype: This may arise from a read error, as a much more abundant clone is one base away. For the CDR3, the DNA is TGTGCCAGCAGCTCCAACCTCGGGGCCCAAGAGACCCAGTACTTC. Encoded protein: CASSSNLGAQETQYF. The chain has TRBV7-2 and TRBJ2-5; either TRBD1 or TRBD2 may supply D (5 bases each). The germline V gene encodes CDR1 SGHTA and CDR2 FQGNSA. V was clipped by 4 bases and J by 1 base, with 13 bases between them. This CDR3 spans 15 amino acids. Supplemented by reference TRBV7-2 and TRBJ2-5, the full variable domain reads GAGVSQSPSNKVTEKGKDVELRCDPISGHTALYWYRQSLGQGLEFLIYFQGNSAPDKSGLPSDRFSAERTGGSVSTLTIQRTQQEDSAVYLCASSSNLGAQETQYFGPGTRLLVL.

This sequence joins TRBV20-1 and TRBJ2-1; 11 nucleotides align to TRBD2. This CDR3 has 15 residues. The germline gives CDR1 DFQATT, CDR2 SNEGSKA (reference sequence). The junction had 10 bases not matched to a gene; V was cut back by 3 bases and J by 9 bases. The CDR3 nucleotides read TGCAGTGCTAGTGAACTAGCGGGAGCAGTGGGTGAGCAGTTCTTC. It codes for CSASELAGAVGEQFF.

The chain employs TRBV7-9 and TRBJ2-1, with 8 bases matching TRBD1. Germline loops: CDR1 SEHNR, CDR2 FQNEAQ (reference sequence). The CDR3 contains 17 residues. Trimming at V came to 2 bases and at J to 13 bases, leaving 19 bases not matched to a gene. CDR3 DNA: TGTGCCAGCAGCTTATTAAACAACCAGGGGGCCAAGGAGACCCAGTTCTTC. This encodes CASSLLNNQGAKETQFF.

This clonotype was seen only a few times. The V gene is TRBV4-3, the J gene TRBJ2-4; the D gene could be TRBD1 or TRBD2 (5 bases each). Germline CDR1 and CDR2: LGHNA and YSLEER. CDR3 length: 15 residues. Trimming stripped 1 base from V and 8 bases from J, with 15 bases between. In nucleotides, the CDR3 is TGCGCCAGCAGCCAAGGCATAACGCTGGGGGACATTCAGTACTTC. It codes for CASSQGITLGDIQYF.

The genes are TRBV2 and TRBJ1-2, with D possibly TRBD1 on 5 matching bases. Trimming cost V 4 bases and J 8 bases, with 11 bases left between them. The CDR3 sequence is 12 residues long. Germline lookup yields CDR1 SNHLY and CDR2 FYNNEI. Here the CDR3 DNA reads TGTGCCAGCAGTGTTACCCGGGACGGCTACACCTTC. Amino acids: CASSVTRDGYTF.

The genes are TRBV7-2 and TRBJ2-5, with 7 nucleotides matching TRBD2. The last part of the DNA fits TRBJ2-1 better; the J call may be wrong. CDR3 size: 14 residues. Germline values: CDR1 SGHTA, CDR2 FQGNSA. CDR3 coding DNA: TGTGCCAGCAGAAAAGCGGGGTTTGGAGAGACCCAGTTCTTC. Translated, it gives CASRKAGFGETQFF.

Here the CDR3 reads CASSYRSQHSNQPQHF. CDR3 in DNA: TGTGCCAGCAGTTACAGGTCTCAACATAGCAATCAGCCCCAGCATTTT. V gene TRBV6-2 or TRBV6-3 combines with J gene TRBJ1-5; D remains unclear. The CDR3 has 16 amino acids. CDR1 is MNHEY, CDR2 SVGEGT, per germline. V was clipped by 2 bases and J by 0 bases, with 11 bases between them.

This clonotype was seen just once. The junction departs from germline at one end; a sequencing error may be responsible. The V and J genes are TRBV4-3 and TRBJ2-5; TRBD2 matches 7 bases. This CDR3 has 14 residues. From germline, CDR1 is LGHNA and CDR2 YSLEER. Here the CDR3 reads CASSPGTNQETRYF. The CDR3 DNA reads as TGCGCCAGCAGCCCGGGGACTAACCAAGAGACCCGGTACTTC.

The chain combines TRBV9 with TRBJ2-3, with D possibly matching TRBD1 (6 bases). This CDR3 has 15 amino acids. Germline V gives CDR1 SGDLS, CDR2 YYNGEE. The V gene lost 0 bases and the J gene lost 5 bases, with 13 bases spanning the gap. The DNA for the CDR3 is TGTGCCAGCAGCGTAGTGTCAGGGGATTTAGATACGCAGTATTTT. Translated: CASSVVSGDLDTQYF.

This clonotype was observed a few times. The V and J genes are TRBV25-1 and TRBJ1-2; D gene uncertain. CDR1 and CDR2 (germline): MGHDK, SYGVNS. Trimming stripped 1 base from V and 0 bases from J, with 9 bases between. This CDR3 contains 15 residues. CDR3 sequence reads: CASSESDRANYGYTF. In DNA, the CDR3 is TGTGCCAGCAGTGAATCAGACCGCGCTAACTATGGCTACACCTTC.

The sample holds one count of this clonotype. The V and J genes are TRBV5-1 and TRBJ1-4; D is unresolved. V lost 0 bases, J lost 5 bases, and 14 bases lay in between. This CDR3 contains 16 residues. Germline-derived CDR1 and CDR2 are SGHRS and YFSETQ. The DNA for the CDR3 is TGCGCCAGCAGCTTGGGAGGTGAAGCGTACAATGAAAAACTGTTTTTT. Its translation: CASSLGGEAYNEKLFF.

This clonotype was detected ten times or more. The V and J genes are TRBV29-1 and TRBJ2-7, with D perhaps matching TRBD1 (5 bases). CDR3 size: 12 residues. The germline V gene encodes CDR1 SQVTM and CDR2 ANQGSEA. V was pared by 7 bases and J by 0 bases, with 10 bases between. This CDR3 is CSATTVSYEQYF. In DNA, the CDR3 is TGCAGCGCCACGACAGTCTCCTACGAGCAGTACTTC.

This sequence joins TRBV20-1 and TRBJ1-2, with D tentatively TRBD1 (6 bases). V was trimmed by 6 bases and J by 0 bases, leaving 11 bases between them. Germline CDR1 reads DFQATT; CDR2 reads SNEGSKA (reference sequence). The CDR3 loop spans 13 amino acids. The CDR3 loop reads CSAGAESNYGYTF. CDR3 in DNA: TGCAGTGCGGGGGCAGAATCTAACTATGGCTACACCTTC.

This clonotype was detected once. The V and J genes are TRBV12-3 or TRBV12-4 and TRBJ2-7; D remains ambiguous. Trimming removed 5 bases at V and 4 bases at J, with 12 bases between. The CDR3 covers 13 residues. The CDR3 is CASSRRGIYEQYF. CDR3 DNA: TGTGCCAGCAGTCGCAGAGGTATTTACGAGCAGTACTTC.